The entry below describes one TCR beta chain. These data are taken from a study of blood T cell repertoires in COVID-19. For the study at large: Material from acute and convalescent COVID-19 was sourced from the United States, Italy and Spain. PBMCs, B-cell-depleted T cells, or T cells were the source of the cDNA or gDNA that made up the material.

Per the original methods: Estimation of nucleated cell counts relied on the amplification of reference gene primers. The table came from immunoSEQ multiplex PCR; TCRdb's copy has only in-frame clones and leaves some out. Clone size and the V and J calls come from that table; the DNA yielded D and trimming. The profile covers some 160,000 clones, with about four fifths appearing a single time and around 2% taken by the ten largest. Germline V lookup: CDR1 SGHRS, CDR2 YFSETQ. J lost 5 bases, V lost 4 bases, and 9 bases had no gene match. The CDR3 extends over 16 amino acids. This chain connects TRBV5-1 to TRBJ2-7, with TRBD2 matching over 13 bases. The sequence was collected from a woman of 80 years or more with acute or convalescent COVID-19. Specimen: peripheral blood. CDR3 in DNA: TGCGCCAGCAGCACAGCGACTAGCGGGAGGCTGGACGAGCAGTACTTC. Protein sequence: CASSTATSGRLDEQYF.